This entry describes one T cell receptor beta chain. Its recognized antigen is unknown. One junction end does not reproduce the germline sequence, and a read error may be involved. After genomic DNA was extracted with an AllPrep DNA/RNA Kit, the TCRbeta CDR3 regions were amplified using the immunoSEQ hsTCRb Kit. The published analysis was carried out like this. Productive rearrangements were in-frame CDR3 nucleotide sequences without stop codons, analyzed in immunoSEQ Analyzer 3.0. Sample overlap was measured using the Morisita index, while clonality was calculated from productive entropy normalized to the number of productive rearrangements. TCRdb stores this immuneACCESS table with in-frame sequences only. Part of the clones is absent; in the studies checked, under half of the shortfall reflects unresolved V genes, and no reason is known for the rest. The V and J calls and clone size were taken over from that table, and D and trimming were inferred from the DNA. Here the sample has around 230 clones; 60% occur a single time. The top ten clones comprise approximately 96% of the sample.

This specimen's label is to be understood as: CMVpp65/IE-1-reactive T cells enriched by IFNgamma capture and expanded in vitro. PBMCs were stimulated for around six hours with overlapping CMV pp65 and IE-1 peptide pools, each at around 0.5 ug/ml. IFNgamma-producing CMV-stimulated cells were positively selected with the IFNgamma Secretion Assay-Cell Enrichment and Detection Kit (Miltenyi Biotec). Enriched IFNgamma+ cells were cultured with irradiated autologous feeders plus either IL-7/IL-15 or IL-2 for under 25 days. To get enough cells for the different cell sorting steps, buffy coats were taken from about 15% of the 19 healthy donors. Biocoll density gradient centrifugation was used to isolate peripheral blood mononuclear cells. The buffy coats from healthy donors came from DRK. This entry comes from a study of T cell therapy product for transplant patients (dated by TCRdb to about 2019). At the level of the whole study: In Berlin, Germany, the wider healthy donor group was made up of 20 or so individuals (roughly 10 male and 9 female) aged about 24 to 90 years. The expansion media contained either IL-7 and IL-15 at approximately 9.7 ng/ml or IL-2 at 45 to 50 U/ml. TCRbeta repertoires of rapamycin-treated and untreated CMV-specific T-cell products from the same donors were compared to assess clonal composition. The study developed a next-generation autologous adoptive antiviral T-cell product for immunosuppressed solid organ transplant patients, using CMV as the model virus. The TCRbeta repertoire analysis of rapamycin-treated and untreated products included n = 3 healthy donors. On the study overall, not on this receptor specifically: The authors proposed that the higher clonal diversity in Rapa-TCPs may reflect the survival of low-frequency clones and the preferential expansion of central memory T cells. The top 10 clones covered roughly 70% of the repertoire in rapamycin-treated products versus approximately 90% in untreated products. Compared with untreated products, rapamycin-treated products had a more diverse, less clonal TCRbeta repertoire and more distinct clones. Paired products from the same donor had many clones in common, while repertoires from different donors did not overlap.

From the cysteine up to the phenylalanine, the CDR3 has a length of 14 residues. Just the 42-base CDR3 DNA is kept, in frame starting at base 1. The germline V gene encodes CDR1 MNHEY and CDR2 SMNVEV (reference sequence). The chain couples TRBV27 to TRBJ2-7; TRBD2 is a weak D gene call, 7 bases matching. The TCR comes from an adult in good health. The sample taken for sequencing was a sorted cell population cultured from PBMCs. The base sequence is TGTGCCAGCAGCCGAGGGGGGGTACCCGAAGGCCAACACTTC. Its protein is CASSRGGVPEGQHF.